This T cell receptor beta chain was identified during a study of T cell responses to AZD1222 COVID-19 vaccine. Study context: Pooling was applied to second doses at about 4 or about 12 weeks.

In this sample, this clone turned up once. Its antigen is unidentified. General observations from the study: Nearly half of spike-specific TCRs reportedly go after variant regions that carry no mutations. An increase in Spike-specific TCR breadth and depth was observed after two AZD1222 doses. Baseline seropositivity characterized only a handful of AZD1222 recipients.

Here immunoSEQ multiplex PCR was the method, and the copy in TCRdb shows in-frame clones only, minus some. In the table there are 110,000 or so clones, about nine tenths of which are singletons. This CDR3 is 13 amino acids long. The ends were cut back, 0 bases at V and 7 bases at J, with 10 bases in the middle. Germline V CDR1 and CDR2: SGHAT, FQNNGV. The rearrangement joins TRBV11-2 to TRBJ2-7; D unclear. The receptor was isolated from an adult in good health. The input for sequencing was peripheral blood, taken on day 0 of AZD1222 vaccination. CDR3 DNA: TGTGCCAGCAGCTTAGATAGGGTGCGAGAGCAGTACTTC. Protein product: CASSLDRVREQYF.